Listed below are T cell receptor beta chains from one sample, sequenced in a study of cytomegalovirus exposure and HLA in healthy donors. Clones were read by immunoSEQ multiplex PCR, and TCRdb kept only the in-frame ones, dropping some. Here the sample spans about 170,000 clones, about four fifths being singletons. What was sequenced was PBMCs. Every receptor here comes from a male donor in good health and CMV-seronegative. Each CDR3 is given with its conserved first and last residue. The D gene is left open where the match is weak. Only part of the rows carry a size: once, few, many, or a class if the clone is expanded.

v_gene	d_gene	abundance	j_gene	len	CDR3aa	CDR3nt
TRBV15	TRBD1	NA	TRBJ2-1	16	CATSRNTGTGNNEQFF	TGTGCCACCAGCAGAAACACCGGGACAGGTAACAATGAGCAGTTCTTC
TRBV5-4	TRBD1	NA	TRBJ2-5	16	CASSLGTAQLQETQYF	TGTGCCAGCAGCCTAGGGACAGCCCAATTGCAAGAGACCCAGTACTTC
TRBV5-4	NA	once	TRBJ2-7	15	CASSSPGGGGYEQYF	TGTGCCAGCAGCTCCCCTGGTGGGGGCGGGTACGAGCAGTACTTC
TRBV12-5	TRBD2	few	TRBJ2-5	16	CASGLVISGSGETQYF	TGTGCTAGTGGTTTGGTAATTAGCGGGAGTGGGGAGACCCAGTACTTC
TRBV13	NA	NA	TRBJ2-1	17	CASSPPLAGSHYNEQFF	TGTGCCAGCAGCCCCCCTTTGGCGGGTTCGCACTACAATGAGCAGTTCTTC
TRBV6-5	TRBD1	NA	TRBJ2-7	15	CASSYLTGGAYEQYF	TGTGCCAGCAGTTACTTGACAGGGGGAGCCTACGAGCAGTACTTC
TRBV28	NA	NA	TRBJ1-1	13	CASFRQANTEAFF	TGTGCCAGCTTTAGACAGGCGAACACTGAAGCTTTCTTT
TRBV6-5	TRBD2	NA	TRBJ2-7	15	CASSHGGVGAYEQYF	TGTGCCAGCAGTCACGGGGGGGTTGGGGCCTACGAGCAGTACTTC
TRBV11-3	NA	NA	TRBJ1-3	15	CASSDGGTSGNTIYF	TGTGCCAGCAGCGATGGGGGGACTTCTGGAAACACCATATATTTT
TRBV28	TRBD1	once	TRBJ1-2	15	CASSPGGQKVDRYTF	TGTGCCAGCAGTCCAGGGGGACAAAAGGTTGATCGCTACACCTTC
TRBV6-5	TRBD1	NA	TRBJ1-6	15	CASRKQGASDSPLHF	TGTGCCAGCAGAAAACAGGGGGCGTCCGATTCACCCCTCCACTTT
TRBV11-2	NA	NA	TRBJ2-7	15	CASSLLRASVYEQYF	TGTGCCAGCAGCTTATTGCGGGCTAGCGTGTACGAGCAGTACTTC
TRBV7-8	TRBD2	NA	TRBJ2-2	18	CASSFPASGGAHTGELFF	TGTGCCAGCAGCTTCCCCGCTAGCGGGGGGGCCCACACCGGGGAGCTGTTTTTT